This record looks at one T cell receptor (beta chain) sequence and its context. The germline CDR1 and CDR2 sequences are MDHEN and SYDVKM. The CDR3 runs to 15 residues. V shed 5 bases and J 9 bases; nucleotides not matched to a gene: 8. Some clones are missing from TCRdb's copy, which holds only in-frame ones; the method was immunoSEQ multiplex PCR. The sample records a few hundred thousand clones, around 89% being singletons. This sample is part of a study of blood T cell repertoires in COVID-19. The receptor comes from a woman in her fifties or sixties with COVID-19, enrolled during active disease. What was sequenced was peripheral blood. The V call is TRBV28, the J call TRBJ1-5; 12 bases are shared with TRBD1. The CDR3, as DNA: TGTGCCAGCAGTCGACCGGGACAGGGGGCTCCGCCCCAGCATTTT. Translating it yields CASSRPGQGAPPQHF.